The sample holds a few counts of the clone carrying this TCR beta chain. Its cognate antigen is unknown. The data were obtained in a study of T cells in Graves' hyperthyroidism and ophthalmopathy. Whole-study findings and limits: Ophthalmopathy stood apart from stable hyperthyroidism in a 13 V-J model.

V lost 7 bases to trimming and J lost 4 bases; unmatched junction nucleotides: 6. Germline lookup yields CDR1 SQVTM and CDR2 ANQGSEA. This CDR3 is built from 13 residues. Amplification targeted TCR beta CDR3 regions from RNA transcripts. In the first-round RT-PCR of the TCR CDR3, the HTBI primer set was used. Via MiXCR, TCRdb re-called the multiplex PCR reads, giving one row per CDR3 protein. The repertoire includes roughly 530,000 distinct CDR3 sequences, roughly 17% of them detected once, and 15% to 20% sits in the top ten. The sample comprised blood. This chain links TRBV29-1 with TRBJ1-1; 10 bases are a match to TRBD1. The TCR originated in a woman aged 18-35 years with Graves' ophthalmopathy. The CDR3 here is CSGDRGLGTEAFF. Written as DNA, the CDR3 is TGCAGCGGAGACAGGGGGCTCGGCACTGAAGCTTTCTTT.